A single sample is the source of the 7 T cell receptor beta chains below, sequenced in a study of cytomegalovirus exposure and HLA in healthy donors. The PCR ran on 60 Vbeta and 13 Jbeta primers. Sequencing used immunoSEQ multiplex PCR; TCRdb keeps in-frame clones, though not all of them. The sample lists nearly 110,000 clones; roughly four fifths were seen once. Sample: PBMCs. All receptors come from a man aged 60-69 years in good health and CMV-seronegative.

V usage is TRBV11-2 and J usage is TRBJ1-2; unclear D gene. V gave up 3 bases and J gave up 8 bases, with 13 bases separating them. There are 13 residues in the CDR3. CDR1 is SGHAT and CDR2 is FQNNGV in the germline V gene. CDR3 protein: CASSFPGAGGYTF. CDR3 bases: TGTGCCAGCAGCTTTCCTGGAGCTGGCGGCTACACCTTC. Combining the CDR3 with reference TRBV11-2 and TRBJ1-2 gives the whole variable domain EAGVAQSPRYKIIEKRQSVAFWCNPISGHATLYWYQQILGQGPKLLIQFQNNGVVDDSQLPKDRFSAERLKGVDSTLKIQPAKLEDSAVYLCASSFPGAGGYTFGSGTRLTVV.

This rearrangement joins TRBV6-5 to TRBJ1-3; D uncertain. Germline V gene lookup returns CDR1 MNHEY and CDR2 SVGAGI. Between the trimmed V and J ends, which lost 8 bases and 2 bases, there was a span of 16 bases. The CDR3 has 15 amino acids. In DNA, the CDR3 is TGTGCCAGCGCCCCGGGGTGGGGTGCTGGAAACACCATATATTTT. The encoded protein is CASAPGWGAGNTIYF.

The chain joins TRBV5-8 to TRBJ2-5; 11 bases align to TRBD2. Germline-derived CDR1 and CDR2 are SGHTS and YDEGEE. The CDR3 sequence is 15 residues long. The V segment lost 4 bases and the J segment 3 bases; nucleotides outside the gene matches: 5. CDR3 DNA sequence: TGTGCCAGCAGCCCGGGACTAGCGGCCAAAGAGACCCAGTACTTC. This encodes CASSPGLAAKETQYF.

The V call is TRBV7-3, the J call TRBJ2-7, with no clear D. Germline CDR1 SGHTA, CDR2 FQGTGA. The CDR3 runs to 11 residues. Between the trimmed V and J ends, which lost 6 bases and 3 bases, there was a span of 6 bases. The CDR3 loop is CASRPHYEQYV. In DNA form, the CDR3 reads TGTGCCAGCAGGCCCCACTACGAGCAGTACGTC.

The CDR3 sequence is CASSPTKAVLAGSGELFF. As DNA, the CDR3 is TGTGCCAGCAGTCCCACAAAGGCGGTACTAGCGGGCTCCGGGGAGCTGTTTTTT. J is TRBJ2-2 and V is TRBV28; 9 bases line up with TRBD2. CDR1 is MDHEN and CDR2 is SYDVKM in the germline V gene. There are 18 residues in the CDR3. V shed 5 bases, J shed 6 bases, and the junction held 16 bases outside the gene matches.

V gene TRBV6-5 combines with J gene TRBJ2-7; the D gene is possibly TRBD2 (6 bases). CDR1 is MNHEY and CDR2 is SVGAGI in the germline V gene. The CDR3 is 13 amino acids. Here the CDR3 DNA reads TGTGCCAGCAGGAAGGGAGGCTCCTACGGGCAGTACGTC. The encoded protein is CASRKGGSYGQYV.

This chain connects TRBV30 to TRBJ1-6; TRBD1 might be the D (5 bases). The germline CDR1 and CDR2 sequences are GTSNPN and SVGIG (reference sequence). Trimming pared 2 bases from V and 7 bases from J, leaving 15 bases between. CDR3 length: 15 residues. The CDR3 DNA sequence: TGTGCCTGGAGTACCCCGGGACTGTTAAATTCACCCCTCCACTTT. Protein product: CAWSTPGLLNSPLHF.